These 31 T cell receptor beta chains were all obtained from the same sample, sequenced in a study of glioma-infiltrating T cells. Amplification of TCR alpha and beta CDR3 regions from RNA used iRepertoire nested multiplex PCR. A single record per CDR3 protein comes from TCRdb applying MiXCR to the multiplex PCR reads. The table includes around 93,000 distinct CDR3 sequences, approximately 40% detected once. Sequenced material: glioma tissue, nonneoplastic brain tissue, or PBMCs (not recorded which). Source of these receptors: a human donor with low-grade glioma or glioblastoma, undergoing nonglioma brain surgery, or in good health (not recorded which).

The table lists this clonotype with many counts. The CDR3 loop reads CASSPRTPYSGGARNEQFF. The CDR3 DNA reads as TGTGCCAGCAGTCCCCGGACACCATACAGCGGGGGGGCCCGAAATGAGCAGTTCTTC. The rearrangement joins TRBV27 to TRBJ2-1, with TRBD2 matching 10 bases. Germline CDR1 reads MNHEY; CDR2 reads SMNVEV (reference sequence). CDR3 size: 19 residues. Trimming removed 5 bases from V and 7 bases from J; junction bases left unmatched: 20.

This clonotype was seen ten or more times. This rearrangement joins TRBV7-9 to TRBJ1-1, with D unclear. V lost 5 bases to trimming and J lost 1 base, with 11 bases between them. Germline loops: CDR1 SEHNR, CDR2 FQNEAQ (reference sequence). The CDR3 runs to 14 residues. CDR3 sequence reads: CASSTGLSNTEAFF. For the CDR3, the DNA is TGTGCCAGCAGCACCGGGCTCTCGAACACTGAAGCTTTCTTT.

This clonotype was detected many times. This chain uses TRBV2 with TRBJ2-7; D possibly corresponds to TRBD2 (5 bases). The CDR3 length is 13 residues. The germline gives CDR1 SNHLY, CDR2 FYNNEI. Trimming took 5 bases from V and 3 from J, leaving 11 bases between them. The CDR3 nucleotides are TGTGCCAGCAGTAACGGGGTTAACTACGAGCAGTACTTC. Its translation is CASSNGVNYEQYF.

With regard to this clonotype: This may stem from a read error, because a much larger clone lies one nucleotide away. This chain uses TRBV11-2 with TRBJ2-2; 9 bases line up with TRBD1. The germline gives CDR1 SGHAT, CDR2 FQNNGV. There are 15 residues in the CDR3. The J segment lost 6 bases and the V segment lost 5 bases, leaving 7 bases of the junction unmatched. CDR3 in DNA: TGTGCCAGCAGCCCAGACGGGACAGGGCCCGGGGAGCTGTTTTTT. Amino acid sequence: CASSPDGTGPGELFF.

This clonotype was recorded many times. The DNA of the CDR3 is TGCAGTGCTAGGTATACTCAGGGACTTGCTGCATATGGCTACACCTTC. Its protein product is CSARYTQGLAAYGYTF. The chain has TRBV20-1 and TRBJ1-2, with D tentatively TRBD1 (5 bases). Deletions cut 3 bases from V and 5 bases from J, with 22 bases between. Germline V gene sequence: CDR1 DFQATT, CDR2 SNEGSKA (reference sequence). The CDR3 consists of 16 residues.

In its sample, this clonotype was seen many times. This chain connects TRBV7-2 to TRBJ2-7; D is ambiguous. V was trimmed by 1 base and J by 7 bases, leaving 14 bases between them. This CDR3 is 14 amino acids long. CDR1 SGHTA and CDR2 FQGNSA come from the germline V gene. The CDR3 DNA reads TGTGCCAGCAGCTTAGATGTGACCCTTTGGGAGCAGTACTTC. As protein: CASSLDVTLWEQYF.

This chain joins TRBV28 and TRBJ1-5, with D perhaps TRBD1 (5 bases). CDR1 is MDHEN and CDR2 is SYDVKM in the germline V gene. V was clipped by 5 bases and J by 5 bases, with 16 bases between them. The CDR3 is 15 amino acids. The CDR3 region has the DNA TGTGCCAGCAGTACCCTAGGGAGGGACGATCAGCCCCAGCATTTT. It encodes CASSTLGRDDQPQHF.

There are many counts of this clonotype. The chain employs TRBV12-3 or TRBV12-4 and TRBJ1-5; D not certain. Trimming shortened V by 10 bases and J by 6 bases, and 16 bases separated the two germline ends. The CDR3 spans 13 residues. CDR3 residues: CATSLREFQPQHF. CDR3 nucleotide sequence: TGTGCCACCTCTCTTAGGGAGTTTCAGCCCCAGCATTTT.

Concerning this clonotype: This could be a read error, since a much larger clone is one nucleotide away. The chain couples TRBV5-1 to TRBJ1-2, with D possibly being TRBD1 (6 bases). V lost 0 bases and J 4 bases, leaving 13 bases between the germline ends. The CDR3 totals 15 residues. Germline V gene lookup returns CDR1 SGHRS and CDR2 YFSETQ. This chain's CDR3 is CASSLDSGAPYGYTF. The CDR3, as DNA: TGCGCCAGCAGCTTGGATTCGGGGGCCCCCTATGGCTACACCTTC.

This CDR3 reads CASSLGAGLTDTQYF. The CDR3, as DNA: TGTGCCAGCAGCTTAGGAGCGGGACTCACAGATACGCAGTATTTT. The gene calls are TRBV5-5 and TRBJ2-3; 7 bases fit TRBD2. Looked up from germline, CDR1 is SGHKS and CDR2 is YYEKEE (reference sequence). The CDR3 sequence is 15 residues long. The V segment lost 2 bases and the J segment 2 bases; nucleotides outside the gene matches: 5.

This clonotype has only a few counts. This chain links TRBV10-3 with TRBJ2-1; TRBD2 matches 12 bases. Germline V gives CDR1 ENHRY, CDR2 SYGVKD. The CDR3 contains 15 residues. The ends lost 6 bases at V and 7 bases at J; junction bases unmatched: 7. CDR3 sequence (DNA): TGTGCCATCAGCGAGCTAGCGGGGGGGACGAATGAGCAGTTCTTC. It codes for CAISELAGGTNEQFF.

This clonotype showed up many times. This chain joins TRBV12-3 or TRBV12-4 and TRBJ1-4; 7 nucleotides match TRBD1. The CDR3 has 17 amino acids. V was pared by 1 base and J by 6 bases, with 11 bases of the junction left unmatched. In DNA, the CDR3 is TGTGCCAGCAGTTTAGGGGACAGCTGGGGGGGCGATGAAAAACTGTTTTTT. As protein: CASSLGDSWGGDEKLFF.

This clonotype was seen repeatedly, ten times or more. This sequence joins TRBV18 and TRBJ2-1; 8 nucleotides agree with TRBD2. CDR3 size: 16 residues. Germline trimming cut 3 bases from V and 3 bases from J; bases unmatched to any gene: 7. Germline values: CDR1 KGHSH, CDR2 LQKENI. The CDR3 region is CASSPTAGVFYNEQFF. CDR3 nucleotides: TGTGCCAGCTCACCTACAGCGGGAGTGTTCTACAATGAGCAGTTCTTC.

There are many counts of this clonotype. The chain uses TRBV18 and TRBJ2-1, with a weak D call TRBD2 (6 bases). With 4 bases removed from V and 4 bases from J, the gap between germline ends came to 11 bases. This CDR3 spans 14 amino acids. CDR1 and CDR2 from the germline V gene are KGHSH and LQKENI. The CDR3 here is CASSRDSKYNEQFF. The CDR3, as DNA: TGTGCCAGCTCACGGGACTCCAAATACAATGAGCAGTTCTTC.

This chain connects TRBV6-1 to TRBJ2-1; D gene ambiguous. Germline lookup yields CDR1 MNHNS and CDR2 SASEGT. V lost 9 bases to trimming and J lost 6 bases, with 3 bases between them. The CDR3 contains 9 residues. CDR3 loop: CARGNEQFF. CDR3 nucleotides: TGTGCCAGAGGCAATGAGCAGTTCTTC.

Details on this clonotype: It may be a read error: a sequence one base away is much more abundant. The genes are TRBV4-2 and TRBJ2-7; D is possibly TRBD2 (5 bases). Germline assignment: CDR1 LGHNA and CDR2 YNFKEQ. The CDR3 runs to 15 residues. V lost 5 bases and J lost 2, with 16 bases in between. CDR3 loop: CASSAWPGSAYEQYF. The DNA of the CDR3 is TGTGCCAGCAGCGCTTGGCCGGGGAGTGCCTACGAGCAGTACTTC.

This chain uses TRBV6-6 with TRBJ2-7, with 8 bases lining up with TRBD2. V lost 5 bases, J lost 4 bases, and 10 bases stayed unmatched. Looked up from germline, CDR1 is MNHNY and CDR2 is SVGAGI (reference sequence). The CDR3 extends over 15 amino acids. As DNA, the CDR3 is TGTGCCAGCAGTCCCACGGGTAGCGGGGAGTACGAGCAGTACTTC. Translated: CASSPTGSGEYEQYF.

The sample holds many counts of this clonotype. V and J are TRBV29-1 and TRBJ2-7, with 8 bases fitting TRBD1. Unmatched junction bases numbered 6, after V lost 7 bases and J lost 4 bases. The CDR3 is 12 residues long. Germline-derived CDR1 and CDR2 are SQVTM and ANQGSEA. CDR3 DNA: TGCAGCGCGGCGGACAGGGAATACGAGCAGTACTTC. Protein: CSAADREYEQYF.

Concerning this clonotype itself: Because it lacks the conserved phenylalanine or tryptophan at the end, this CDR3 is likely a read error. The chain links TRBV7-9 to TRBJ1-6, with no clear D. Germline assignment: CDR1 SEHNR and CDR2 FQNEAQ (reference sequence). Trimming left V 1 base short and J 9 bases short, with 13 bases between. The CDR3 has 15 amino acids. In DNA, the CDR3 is TGTGCCAGCAGCTTAGAGGGCAAGGTTTCTTCACCCCTCCACTCT. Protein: CASSLEGKVSSPLHS.

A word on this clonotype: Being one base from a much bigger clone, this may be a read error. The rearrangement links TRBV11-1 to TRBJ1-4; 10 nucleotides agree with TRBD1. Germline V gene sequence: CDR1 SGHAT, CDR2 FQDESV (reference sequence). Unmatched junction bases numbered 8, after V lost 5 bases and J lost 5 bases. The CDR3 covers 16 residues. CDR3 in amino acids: CASSLGTGASNEKLFF. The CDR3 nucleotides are TGTGCCAGCAGCCTCGGGACAGGGGCGTCCAATGAAAAACTGTTTTTT.

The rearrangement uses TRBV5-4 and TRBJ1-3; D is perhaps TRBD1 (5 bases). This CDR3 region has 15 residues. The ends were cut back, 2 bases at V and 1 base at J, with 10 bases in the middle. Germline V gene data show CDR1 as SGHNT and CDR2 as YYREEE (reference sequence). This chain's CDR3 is CASSFAGDSGNTIYF. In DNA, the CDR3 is TGTGCCAGCAGCTTTGCGGGGGATTCTGGAAACACCATATATTTT.

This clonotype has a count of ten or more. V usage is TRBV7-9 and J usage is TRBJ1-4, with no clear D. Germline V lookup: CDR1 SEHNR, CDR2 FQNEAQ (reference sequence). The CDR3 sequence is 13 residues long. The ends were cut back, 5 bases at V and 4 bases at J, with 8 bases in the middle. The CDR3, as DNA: TGTGCCAGCAGCGGTGATGGTAATGAAAAACTGTTTTTT. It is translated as CASSGDGNEKLFF.

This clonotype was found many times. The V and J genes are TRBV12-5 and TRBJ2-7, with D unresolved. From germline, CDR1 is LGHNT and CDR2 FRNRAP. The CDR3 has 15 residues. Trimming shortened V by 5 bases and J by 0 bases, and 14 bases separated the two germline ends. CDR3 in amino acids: CASGLPHGLSYEQYF. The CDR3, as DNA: TGTGCTAGTGGTCTCCCTCACGGGCTCTCCTACGAGCAGTACTTC.

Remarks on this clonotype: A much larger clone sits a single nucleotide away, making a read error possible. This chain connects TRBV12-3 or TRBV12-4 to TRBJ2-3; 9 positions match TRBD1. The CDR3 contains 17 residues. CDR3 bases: TGTGCCAGCAGCCCCGCCCGGGACAGGGAAGCTGCAGATACGCGGTATTTT. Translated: CASSPARDREAADTRYF.

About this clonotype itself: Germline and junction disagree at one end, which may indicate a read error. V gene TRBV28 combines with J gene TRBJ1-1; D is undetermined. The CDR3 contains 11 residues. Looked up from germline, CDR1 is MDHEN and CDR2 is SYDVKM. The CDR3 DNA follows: TGCGCCAGCGGTTCCCAACCGGAAGCTTTCTTT. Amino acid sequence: CASGSQPEAFF. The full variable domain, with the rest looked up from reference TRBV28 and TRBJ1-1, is DVKVTQSSRYLVKRTGEKVFLECVQDMDHENMFWYRQDPGLGLRLIYFSYDVKMKEKGDIPEGYSVSREKKERFSLILESASTNQTSMYLCASGSQPEAFFGQGTRLTVV.

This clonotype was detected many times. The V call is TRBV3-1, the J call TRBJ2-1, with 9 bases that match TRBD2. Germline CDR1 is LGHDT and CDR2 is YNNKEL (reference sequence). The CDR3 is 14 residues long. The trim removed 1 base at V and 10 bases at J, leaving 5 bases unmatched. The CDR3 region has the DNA TGTGCCAGCAGCCAAGTGACTAGCGGACTCGAGCAGTTCTTC. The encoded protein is CASSQVTSGLEQFF.

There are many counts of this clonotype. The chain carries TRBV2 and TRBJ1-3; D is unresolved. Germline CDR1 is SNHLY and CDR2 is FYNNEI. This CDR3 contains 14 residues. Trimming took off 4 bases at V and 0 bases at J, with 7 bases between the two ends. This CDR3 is CASSVGNSGNTIYF. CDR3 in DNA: TGTGCCAGCAGTGTAGGAAACTCTGGAAACACCATATATTTT.

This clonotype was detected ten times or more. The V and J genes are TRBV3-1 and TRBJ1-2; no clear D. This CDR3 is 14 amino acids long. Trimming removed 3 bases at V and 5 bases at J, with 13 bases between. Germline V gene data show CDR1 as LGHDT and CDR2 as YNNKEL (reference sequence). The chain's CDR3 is CASSHHSAQYGYTF. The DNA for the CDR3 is TGTGCCAGCAGCCACCATTCCGCCCAATATGGCTACACCTTC.

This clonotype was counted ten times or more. The CDR3 loop is CASSEGLAGSSYEQYF. DNA of the CDR3: TGTGCCAGCAGTGAGGGATTAGCGGGGAGCTCCTACGAGCAGTACTTC. The gene calls are TRBV6-1 and TRBJ2-7; 8 nucleotides agree with TRBD2. From germline, CDR1 is MNHNS and CDR2 SASEGT. J was trimmed by 0 bases and V by 3 bases; bases with no gene match: 7. This CDR3 contains 16 residues.

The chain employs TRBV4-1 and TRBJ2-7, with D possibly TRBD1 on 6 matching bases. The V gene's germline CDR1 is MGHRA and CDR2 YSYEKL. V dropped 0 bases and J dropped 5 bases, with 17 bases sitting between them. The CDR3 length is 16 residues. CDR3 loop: CASSQDDRSKTDEQYF. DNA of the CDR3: TGCGCCAGCAGCCAAGATGACAGGTCGAAGACCGACGAGCAGTACTTC.

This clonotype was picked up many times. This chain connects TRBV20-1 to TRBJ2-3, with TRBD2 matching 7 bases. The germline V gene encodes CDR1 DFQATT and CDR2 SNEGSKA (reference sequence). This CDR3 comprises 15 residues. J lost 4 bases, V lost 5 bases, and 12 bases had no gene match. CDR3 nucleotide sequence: TGCAGTGCTTCCCGAGGCGGGAGCGGGGCAGATACGCAGTATTTT. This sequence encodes CSASRGGSGADTQYF.